This T cell receptor beta chain was sequenced in a study of T cell repertoires in cytomegalovirus infection. Study overall: Public TCR beta signatures indicated both CMV infection and matching HLA type.

The sample holds a few counts of this clonotype. The antigen is undetermined. TCRdb analysed the reads with MiXCR anew, one entry per CDR3 protein. The data show more than 150,000 distinct CDR3 sequences, with 23% seen just once and 9.5% to 13% held by the top ten. General study results and limits: HLA-C-restricted CMV-specific TCR beta clonotypes were dominant in the ex vivo response.

The CDR3 contains 15 residues. Germline loops: CDR1 MNHNY, CDR2 SVGAGI (reference sequence). Losses at the gene ends were 8 bases for V and 0 bases for J; bases not matched to a gene: 2. The sequence came from a human donor in good health (CMV status not recorded). Some clones in this sample may be carry-over from other donors' samples. Sequencing was carried out using PBMCs. V and J are TRBV6-6 and TRBJ2-6; 9 bases are a match to TRBD1. The CDR3 nucleotides read TGTGCCAGCGAGACAGGGGGCTCTGGGGCCAACGTCCTGACTTTC. Translated: CASETGGSGANVLTF.